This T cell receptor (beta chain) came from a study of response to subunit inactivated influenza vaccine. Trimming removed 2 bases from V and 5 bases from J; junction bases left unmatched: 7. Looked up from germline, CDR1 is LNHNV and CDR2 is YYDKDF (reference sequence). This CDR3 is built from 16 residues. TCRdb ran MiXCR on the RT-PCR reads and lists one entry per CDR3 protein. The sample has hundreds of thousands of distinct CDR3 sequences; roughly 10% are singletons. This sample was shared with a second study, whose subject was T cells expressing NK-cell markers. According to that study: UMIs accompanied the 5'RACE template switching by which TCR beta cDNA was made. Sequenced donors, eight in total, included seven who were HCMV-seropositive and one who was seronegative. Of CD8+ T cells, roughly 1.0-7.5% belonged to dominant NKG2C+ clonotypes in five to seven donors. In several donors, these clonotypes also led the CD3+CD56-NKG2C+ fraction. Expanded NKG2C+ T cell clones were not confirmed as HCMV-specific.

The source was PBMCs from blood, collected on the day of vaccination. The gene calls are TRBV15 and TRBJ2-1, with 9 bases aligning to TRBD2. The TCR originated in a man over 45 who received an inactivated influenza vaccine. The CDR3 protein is CATSRYLAGKDNEQFF. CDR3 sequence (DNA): TGTGCCACCAGCAGATATCTAGCGGGAAAAGACAATGAGCAGTTCTTC.